These 27 T cell receptor beta chains share one sample of origin, sequenced in a study of shared clonotypes between healthy human individuals. The data were produced by immunoSEQ multiplex PCR, yet TCRdb's version contains in-frame clones alone and is incomplete. The repertoire holds 850,000 to 1,100,000 clones, with around three quarters as singletons. The sequencing sample was made of memory CD4+ T cells from PBMCs. Subset denoted: CD45RA-negative fraction. These TCRs come from a man aged 18 to 29 in good health. Some clones in this sample may be carry-over from other donors' samples.

The gene calls are TRBV18 and TRBJ2-1, with no clear D. V lost 0 bases, J lost 8 bases, and 11 bases lay in between. The CDR3 has 14 residues. Germline-derived CDR1 and CDR2 are KGHSH and LQKENI. The CDR3 DNA reads as TGTGCCAGCTCACCACCGGGAAGACCTTATGAGCAGTTCTTC. This codes for CASSPPGRPYEQFF.

The chain is built from TRBV4-3 and TRBJ1-2, with no clear D. This CDR3 region has 18 residues. With 2 bases removed from V and 6 bases from J, the gap between germline ends came to 25 bases. Germline assignment: CDR1 LGHNA and CDR2 YSLEER. Written as DNA, the CDR3 is TGCGCCAGCAGCCAAAGCCCGGGCCTCTCAAACGAGGGCGATGGCTACACCTTC. Its translation is CASSQSPGLSNEGDGYTF.

The V gene is TRBV2, the J gene TRBJ1-3; D perhaps matches TRBD1 (6 bases). The CDR3 is 15 amino acids. V dropped 6 bases and J dropped 0 bases, with 12 bases sitting between them. CDR1 is SNHLY, CDR2 FYNNEI, per germline. The CDR3 nucleotides are TGTGCCAGCAGATCCGACAGGTTCTCTGGAAACACCATATATTTT. As protein: CASRSDRFSGNTIYF.

The V gene is TRBV5-4, the J gene TRBJ2-3, with TRBD2 as a possible D gene (6 bases). This CDR3 comprises 16 residues. Per the germline V gene, CDR1 is SGHNT and CDR2 is YYREEE (reference sequence). Trimming cost V 4 bases and J 2 bases, with 17 bases left between them. The CDR3 reads CASSDHGRGSTDTQYF. Written as DNA, the CDR3 is TGTGCCAGCAGCGACCACGGGCGGGGCTCCACAGATACGCAGTATTTT.

Note on this clone: Other DNA sequences from this sample encode an identical CDR3 as well. This sequence joins TRBV5-1 and TRBJ2-7; 11 bases align to TRBD2. Germline CDR1 and CDR2: SGHRS and YFSETQ. CDR3 length: 15 amino acids. V dropped 4 bases and J dropped 2; count of bases not matched to a gene: 5. The CDR3 is CASSPRTSGPYEQYF. CDR3 DNA: TGCGCCAGCAGCCCACGGACTAGCGGGCCCTACGAGCAGTACTTC. The full variable domain, in which reference TRBV5-1 and TRBJ2-7 provide the parts outside the CDR3, is KAGVTQTPRYLIKTRGQQVTLSCSPISGHRSVSWYQQTPGQGLQFLFEYFSETQRNKGNFPGRFSGRQFSNSRSEMNVSTLELGDSALYLCASSPRTSGPYEQYFGPGTRLTVT.

The V and J genes are TRBV7-8 and TRBJ2-7, with 7 bases lining up with TRBD1. Trimming took 2 bases from V and 0 from J; bases not matched to a gene: 7. This CDR3 is 16 amino acids long. From germline, CDR1 is SGHVS and CDR2 FQNEAQ. The CDR3 region is CASSLLGTAISYEQYF. CDR3 in DNA: TGTGCCAGCAGCTTACTGGGGACAGCGATCTCCTACGAGCAGTACTTC. The full variable domain, rest sourced from reference TRBV7-8 and TRBJ2-7, is GAGVSQSPRYKVAKRGQDVALRCDPISGHVSLFWYQQALGQGPEFLTYFQNEAQLDKSGLPSDRFFAERPEGSVSTLKIQRTQQEDSAVYLCASSLLGTAISYEQYFGPGTRLTVT.

This chain joins TRBV2 and TRBJ2-1, with TRBD2 matching over 11 bases. The CDR3 is made up of 16 amino acids. Germline loops: CDR1 SNHLY, CDR2 FYNNEI. With 5 bases clipped from V and 4 bases from J, the junction kept 7 bases outside the gene matches. The CDR3 DNA reads TGTGCCAGCAGTCGGAGAGGGACTAGCGGATACAATGAGCAGTTCTTC. It specifies CASSRRGTSGYNEQFF.

The V and J genes are TRBV15 and TRBJ1-5; TRBD1 aligns across 9 bases. The CDR3 totals 15 residues. With 4 bases clipped from V and 6 bases from J, the junction kept 7 bases outside the gene matches. The germline gives CDR1 LNHNV, CDR2 YYDKDF (reference sequence). CDR3 bases: TGTGCCACCAGCAAGCGTACAGGGGGCCGTCAGCCCCAGCATTTT. This translates into CATSKRTGGRQPQHF.

This clone came up a few times. V gene TRBV29-1 combines with J gene TRBJ2-3; TRBD1 aligns across 7 bases. V lost 3 bases, J lost 2 bases, and 5 bases stayed unmatched. The CDR3 contains 14 residues. Germline values: CDR1 SQVTM, CDR2 ANQGSEA. The CDR3 DNA sequence: TGCAGCGTTGAGAGGGACAGAAACACAGATACGCAGTATTTT. Protein product: CSVERDRNTDTQYF.

A remark on this clone: The junction differs from germline at one of its ends, possibly a read error. The chain joins TRBV29-1 to TRBJ2-3; the D is unclear. Per the germline V gene, CDR1 is SQVTM and CDR2 is ANQGSEA. This CDR3 is built from 10 residues. This chain's CDR3 is CTVNTDTQYF. DNA for the CDR3: TGCACCGTTAACACAGATACGCAGTATTTT.

This chain links TRBV5-1 with TRBJ2-3; D is unclear. V lost 0 bases and J lost 2, with 7 bases in between. The CDR3 is made up of 14 amino acids. Per germline, CDR1 SGHRS and CDR2 YFSETQ. The CDR3 sequence is CASSLDWLTDTQYF. Here the CDR3 DNA reads TGCGCCAGCAGCTTGGATTGGCTCACAGATACGCAGTATTTT.

CDR3 amino acids: CASSGTGTRTQYF. In nucleotides, the CDR3 is TGTGCCAGCAGTGGGACAGGGACTCGGACCCAGTACTTC. V gene TRBV2 combines with J gene TRBJ2-5; 8 bases are shared with TRBD1. The CDR3 totals 13 residues. The V segment lost 4 bases and the J segment 7 bases; nucleotides outside the gene matches: 5. CDR1 and CDR2 (germline): SNHLY, FYNNEI. Full variable domain (missing parts from reference TRBV2 and TRBJ2-5): EPEVTQTPSHQVTQMGQEVILRCVPISNHLYFYWYRQILGQKVEFLVSFYNNEISEKSEIFDDQFSVERPDGSNFTLKIRSTKLEDSAMYFCASSGTGTRTQYFGPGTRLLVL.

This clone was picked up one time. The genes are TRBV29-1 and TRBJ2-1, with a weak D call TRBD2 (6 bases). The CDR3 loop spans 15 amino acids. V gave up 4 bases and J gave up 2 bases, with 15 bases separating them. Germline CDR1 SQVTM, CDR2 ANQGSEA. Written as DNA, the CDR3 is TGCAGCGTTGCAACCACGCGGGACCCCTACAATGAGCAGTTCTTC. Amino acid sequence: CSVATTRDPYNEQFF.

V and J are TRBV7-8 and TRBJ1-2; no definite D call. Trimming took 2 bases from V and 2 from J, leaving 12 bases between them. The CDR3 spans 15 residues. Germline V lookup: CDR1 SGHVS, CDR2 FQNEAQ. CDR3 in amino acids: CASSLISAGNYGYTF. The DNA of the CDR3 is TGTGCCAGCAGCTTAATCTCCGCCGGGAACTATGGCTACACCTTC.

This chain connects TRBV7-8 to TRBJ2-1, with 9 bases that match TRBD2. The CDR3 contains 17 residues. V was pared by 5 bases and J by 4 bases, with 12 bases of the junction left unmatched. CDR1 is SGHVS, CDR2 FQNEAQ, per germline. CDR3: CASSPTSRAGGYNEQFF. The CDR3 region has the DNA TGTGCCAGCAGCCCGACAAGCCGGGCGGGAGGGTACAATGAGCAGTTCTTC. The full variable domain, completed using reference TRBV7-8 and TRBJ2-1, is GAGVSQSPRYKVAKRGQDVALRCDPISGHVSLFWYQQALGQGPEFLTYFQNEAQLDKSGLPSDRFFAERPEGSVSTLKIQRTQQEDSAVYLCASSPTSRAGGYNEQFFGPGTRLTVL.

The chain joins TRBV28 to TRBJ2-5, with unresolved D. V lost 10 bases and J 1 base, leaving 16 bases between the germline ends. Germline loops: CDR1 MDHEN, CDR2 SYDVKM. The CDR3 loop spans 14 amino acids. CDR3 bases: TGTGCCACCCTCTTGAGTAGAACCCAAGAGACCCAGTACTTC. This gives the protein CATLLSRTQETQYF.

Notes on this clone: The identical CDR3 is also encoded by other nucleotide sequences in the sample. This chain links TRBV27 with TRBJ2-6; 7 nucleotides match TRBD1. With 5 bases clipped from V and 4 bases from J, the junction kept 5 bases outside the gene matches. The CDR3 loop spans 15 amino acids. Germline V gene data show CDR1 as MNHEY and CDR2 as SMNVEV (reference sequence). CDR3 bases: TGTGCCAGCAGTGGTAGGGGGCCAGGGGCCAACGTCCTGACTTTC. This sequence encodes CASSGRGPGANVLTF.

This chain connects TRBV28 to TRBJ2-5, with a weak D call TRBD1 (6 bases). CDR3 length: 12 amino acids. The V end was cut by 6 bases, the J end by 4 bases, with 9 bases between. Germline CDR1 reads MDHEN; CDR2 reads SYDVKM. CDR3 coding DNA: TGTGCCAGCAGGGGGGCGGTAGAGACCCAGTACTTC. Residues: CASRGAVETQYF.

This clone was seen only a few times. This sample includes further DNA sequences coding for the same CDR3. This rearrangement joins TRBV4-3 to TRBJ1-2; no reliable D call. Trimming shortened V by 0 bases and J by 2 bases, and 10 bases separated the two germline ends. The CDR3 length is 15 residues. CDR1 is LGHNA and CDR2 is YSLEER in the germline V gene. CDR3 residues: CASSQDGGSNYGYTF. The CDR3 DNA reads as TGCGCCAGCAGCCAAGATGGAGGATCGAACTATGGCTACACCTTC.

J is TRBJ2-5 and V is TRBV5-1; 10 positions agree with TRBD2. The CDR3 length is 14 residues. Germline trimming cut 3 bases from V and 3 bases from J; bases unmatched to any gene: 2. Germline lookup yields CDR1 SGHRS and CDR2 YFSETQ. CDR3 coding DNA: TGCGCCAGCAGCTGGGGGACTAGCGAAGAGACCCAGTACTTC. Amino acids: CASSWGTSEETQYF.

The chain is built from TRBV7-9 and TRBJ2-3; D ambiguous. In germline, CDR1 is SEHNR, CDR2 FQNEAQ (reference sequence). V was pared by 3 bases and J by 6 bases, with 4 bases between. The length of the CDR3 is 11 residues. The CDR3 sequence: CASSFVDTQYF. The CDR3 bases are TGTGCCAGCAGCTTCGTTGATACGCAGTATTTT. The full variable domain, with the rest looked up from reference TRBV7-9 and TRBJ2-3, is DTGVSQNPRHKITKRGQNVTFRCDPISEHNRLYWYRQTLGQGPEFLTYFQNEAQLEKSRLLSDRFSAERPKGSFSTLEIQRTEQGDSAMYLCASSFVDTQYFGPGTRLTVL.

In this sample, this clone turned up many times. This chain connects TRBV28 to TRBJ1-2; D ambiguous. CDR1 is MDHEN, CDR2 SYDVKM, per germline. The CDR3 sequence is 13 residues long. Trimming cost V 6 bases and J 0 bases, with 8 bases left between them. The CDR3 loop reads CASRRPPNYGYTF. CDR3 nucleotides: TGTGCCAGCAGAAGACCGCCTAACTATGGCTACACCTTC.

The chain is built from TRBV6-6 and TRBJ2-7, with D possibly being TRBD2 (5 bases). Trimming shortened V by 2 bases and J by 1 base, and 15 bases separated the two germline ends. The CDR3 runs to 16 residues. The germline V gene encodes CDR1 MNHNY and CDR2 SVGAGI (reference sequence). As DNA, the CDR3 is TGTGCCAGCAGTTACGCGGTATACGGGAAATCCTACGAGCAGTACTTC. Encoded protein: CASSYAVYGKSYEQYF.

The chain combines TRBV7-9 with TRBJ1-2; D gene unclear. V lost 5 bases to trimming and J lost 4 bases, with 11 bases between them. This CDR3 region has 13 residues. Germline CDR1 reads SEHNR; CDR2 reads FQNEAQ (reference sequence). CDR3 bases: TGTGCCAGCAGCCTTCTTTCTCTCTATGGCTACACCTTC. Translating gives CASSLLSLYGYTF.

This chain links TRBV7-2 with TRBJ2-7; the D call may be TRBD1 or TRBD2 (6 bases each). The CDR3 extends over 17 amino acids. In germline, CDR1 is SGHTA, CDR2 FQGNSA. V was pared by 5 bases and J by 2 bases, with 22 bases between. DNA for the CDR3: TGTGCCAGCAGCCAGGAGGGGGGCGCAGGGAGCCCCTACGAGCAGTACTTC. It yields the protein CASSQEGGAGSPYEQYF.

As regards this clone: The same CDR3 can be traced to other DNA sequences in this sample. The rearrangement uses TRBV7-9 and TRBJ1-4; D is ambiguous. The CDR3 contains 14 residues. The V gene's germline CDR1 is SEHNR and CDR2 FQNEAQ (reference sequence). Trimming left V 6 bases short and J 0 bases short, with 8 bases between. CDR3 residues: CASSLTTTNEKLFF. The CDR3, as DNA: TGTGCCAGCAGTCTTACAACAACTAATGAAAAACTGTTTTTT.

This chain joins TRBV7-2 and TRBJ2-3; D perhaps matches TRBD2 (5 bases). CDR3 length: 17 residues. Germline V CDR1 and CDR2: SGHTA, FQGNSA. Trimming took 6 bases from V and 1 from J, leaving 20 bases between them. The CDR3 spells CASSLSAGDHGTDTQYF. DNA for the CDR3: TGTGCCAGCAGTTTATCGGCGGGTGATCATGGCACAGATACGCAGTATTTT.